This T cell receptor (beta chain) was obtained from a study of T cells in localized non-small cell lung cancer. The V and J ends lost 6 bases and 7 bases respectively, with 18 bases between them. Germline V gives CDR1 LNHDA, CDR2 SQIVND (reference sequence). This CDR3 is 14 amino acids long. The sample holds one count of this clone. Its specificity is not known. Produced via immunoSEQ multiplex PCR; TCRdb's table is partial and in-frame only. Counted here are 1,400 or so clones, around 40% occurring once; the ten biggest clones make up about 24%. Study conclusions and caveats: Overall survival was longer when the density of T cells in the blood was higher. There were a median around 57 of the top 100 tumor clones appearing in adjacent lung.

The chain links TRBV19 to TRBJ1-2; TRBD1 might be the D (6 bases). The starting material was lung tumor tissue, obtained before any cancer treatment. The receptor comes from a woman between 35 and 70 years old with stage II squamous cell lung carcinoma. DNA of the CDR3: TGTGCCAGTAGAAAGGACAGCTCTTCGGGTGGCTACACCTTC. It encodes CASRKDSSSGGYTF.